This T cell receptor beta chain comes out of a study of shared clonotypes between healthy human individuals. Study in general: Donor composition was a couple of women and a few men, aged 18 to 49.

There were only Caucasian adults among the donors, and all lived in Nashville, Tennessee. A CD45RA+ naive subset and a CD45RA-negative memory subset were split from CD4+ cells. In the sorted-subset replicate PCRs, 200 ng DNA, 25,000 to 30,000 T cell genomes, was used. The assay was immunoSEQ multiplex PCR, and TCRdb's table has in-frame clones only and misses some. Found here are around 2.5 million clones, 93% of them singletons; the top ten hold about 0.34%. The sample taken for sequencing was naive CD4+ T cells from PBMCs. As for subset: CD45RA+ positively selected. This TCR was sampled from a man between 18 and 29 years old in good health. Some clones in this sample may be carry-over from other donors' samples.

The CDR3 here is CASSSIYRESSYEQYF. CDR3 bases: TGTGCCAGCAGTTCCATCTACAGGGAGAGCTCCTACGAGCAGTACTTC. V usage is TRBV27 and J usage is TRBJ2-7; D is perhaps TRBD1 (6 bases). Germline V CDR1 and CDR2: MNHEY, SMNVEV (reference sequence). Trimming took 4 bases from V and 0 from J, leaving 16 bases between them. The CDR3 is made up of 16 amino acids.